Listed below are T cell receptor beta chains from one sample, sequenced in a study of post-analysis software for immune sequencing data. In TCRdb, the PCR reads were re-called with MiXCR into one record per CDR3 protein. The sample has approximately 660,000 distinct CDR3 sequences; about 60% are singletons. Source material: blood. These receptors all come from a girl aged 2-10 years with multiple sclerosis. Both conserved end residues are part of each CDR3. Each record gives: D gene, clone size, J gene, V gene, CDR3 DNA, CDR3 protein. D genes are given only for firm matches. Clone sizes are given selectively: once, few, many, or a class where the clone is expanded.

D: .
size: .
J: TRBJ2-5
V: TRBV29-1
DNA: TGCAGCGTTGAAGGAGAGGTCAGAGGCGGAACCCAGTACTTC
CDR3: CSVEGEVRGGTQYF

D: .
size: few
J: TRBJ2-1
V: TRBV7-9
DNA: TGTGCCAGCAGCTTAGCGCTGAGGGGGGGAGGCGGTGAGCAGTTCTTC
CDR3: CASSLALRGGGGEQFF

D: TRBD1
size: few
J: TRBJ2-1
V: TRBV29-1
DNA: TGCAGCGGGTGGACAGGGGACTACAATGAGCAGTTCTTC
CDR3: CSGWTGDYNEQFF

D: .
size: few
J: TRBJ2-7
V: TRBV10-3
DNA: TGTGCCATCAGCCTTGGGCTAGGTAGCTCCTACGAGCAGTACTTC
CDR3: CAISLGLGSSYEQYF

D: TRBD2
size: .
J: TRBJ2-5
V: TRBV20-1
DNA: TGCAGTGCAGGGACTAGCGGGCTCCAAGAGACCCAGTACTTC
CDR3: CSAGTSGLQETQYF

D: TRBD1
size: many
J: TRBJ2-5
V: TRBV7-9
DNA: TGTGCCAGCAGTTTGGACAGGGGACAAGAGACCCAGTACTTC
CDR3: CASSLDRGQETQYF

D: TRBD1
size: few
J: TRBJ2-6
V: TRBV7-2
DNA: TGTGCCAGTAGCTCGGGACAGGGAGCTCCTGGGGCCAACGTCCTGACTTTC
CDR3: CASSSGQGAPGANVLTF

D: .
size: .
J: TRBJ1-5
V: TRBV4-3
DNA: TGCGCCAGCAGCCCGAAGGGGGATAGCAATCAGCCCCAGCATTTT
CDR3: CASSPKGDSNQPQHF

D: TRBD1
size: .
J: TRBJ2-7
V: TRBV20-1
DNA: TGCAGTGCTGGGCGGGGGACAGGGCGCTACGAGCAGTACTTC
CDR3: CSAGRGTGRYEQYF

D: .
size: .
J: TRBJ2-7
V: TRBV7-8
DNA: TGTGCCAGCAGCTACACAGGGCGCCCCTACGAGCAGTACTTC
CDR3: CASSYTGRPYEQYF

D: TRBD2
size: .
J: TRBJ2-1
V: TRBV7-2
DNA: TGTGCCAGCAGCCCGGGGGGGGAGACCCAGTTCTTC
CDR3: CASSPGGETQFF

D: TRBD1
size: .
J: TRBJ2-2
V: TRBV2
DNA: TGTGCCAGCACCTGGGGCAGGGGGCGTGACACCGGGGAGCTGTTTTTT
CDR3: CASTWGRGRDTGELFF

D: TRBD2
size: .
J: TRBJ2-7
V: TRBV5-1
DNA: TGCGCCAGCAGCTTGGTGGCGGGGGTCGAGCAGTACTTC
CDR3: CASSLVAGVEQYF

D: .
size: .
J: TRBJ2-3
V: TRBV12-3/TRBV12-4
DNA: TGTGCCACCTCGAGGGGCTTTTCAGATACGCAGTATTTT
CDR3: CATSRGFSDTQYF

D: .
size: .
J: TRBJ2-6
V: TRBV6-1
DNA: TGTGCCAGCAGTGGAACCCTAGGCGTCCTGACTTTC
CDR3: CASSGTLGVLTF

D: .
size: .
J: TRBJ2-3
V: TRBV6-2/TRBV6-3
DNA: TGTGCCAGCAGTTACTTGAATACGCAGTATTTT
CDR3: CASSYLNTQYF

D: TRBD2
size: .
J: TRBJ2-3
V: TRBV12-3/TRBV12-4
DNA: TGTGCCAGCACCCTCAGAACTAGCGGGAGGGCCGCAGATGCGCAGTATTTT
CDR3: CASTLRTSGRAADAQYF

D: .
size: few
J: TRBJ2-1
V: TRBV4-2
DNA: TGTGCCAGCAGCAGTTCGGAGGGTAATGAGCAGTTCTTC
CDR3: CASSSSEGNEQFF

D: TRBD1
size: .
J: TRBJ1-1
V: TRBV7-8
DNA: TGTGCCAGCAGCTTAGGTGCCAGGGGGCTAACTGAAGCTTTCTTT
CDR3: CASSLGARGLTEAFF

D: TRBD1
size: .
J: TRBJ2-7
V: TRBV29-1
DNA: TGCAGCGTGCGACAGGGGATGACCTACGAGCAGTACTTC
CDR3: CSVRQGMTYEQYF

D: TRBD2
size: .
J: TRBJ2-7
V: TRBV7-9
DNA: TGTGCCAGCAGCTTTGGCCGGGGGGATGAGCAGTACTTC
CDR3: CASSFGRGDEQYF

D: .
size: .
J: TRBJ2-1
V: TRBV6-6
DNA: TGTGCCAGCAGTACCAACTCACGGGACAATGAGCAGTTCTTC
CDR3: CASSTNSRDNEQFF

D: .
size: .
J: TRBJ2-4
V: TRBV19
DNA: TGTGCCAGTAGTTACGGGTTTGGAAACATTCAGTACTTC
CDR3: CASSYGFGNIQYF

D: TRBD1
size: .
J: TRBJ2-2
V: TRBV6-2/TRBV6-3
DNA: TGTGCCAGCAGCCGGACAGGAGCTACCGGGGAGCTGTTTTTT
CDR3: CASSRTGATGELFF

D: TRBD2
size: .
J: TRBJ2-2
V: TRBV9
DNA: TGTGCCAGCAGCGGACTAGCGGGAGGCACCGGGGAGCTGTTTTTT
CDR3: CASSGLAGGTGELFF

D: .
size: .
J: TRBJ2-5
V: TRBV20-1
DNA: TGCAGTGCTAGAGCACGACAGTTCCAAGAGACCCAGTACTTC
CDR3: CSARARQFQETQYF

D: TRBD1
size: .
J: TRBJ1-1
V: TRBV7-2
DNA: TGTGCCAGCAGCTTCCCACAGGGGCGGATAACTGAAGCTTTCTTT
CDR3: CASSFPQGRITEAFF